This T cell receptor beta chain came from a study of cytomegalovirus exposure and HLA in healthy donors. Germline V gene sequence: CDR1 MNHNS, CDR2 SASEGT. V lost 1 base and J lost 9; bases outside the gene matches: 6. This CDR3 is built from 15 residues. 13 Jbeta primers and 60 Vbeta primers were used for the PCR. The data were produced by immunoSEQ multiplex PCR, yet TCRdb's version contains in-frame clones alone and is incomplete. This sample has fewer than 100,000 clones, with about 78% found just once. Sequences were obtained from PBMCs. This rearrangement joins TRBV6-1 to TRBJ2-1; 10 bases are shared with TRBD2. The sequence came from a woman aged 40 to 50 in good health and CMV-seropositive. CDR3 sequence (DNA): TGTGCCAGCAGTGAAGACCTAGCGGGAGCGGCTGAGCAGTTCTTC. Its translation: CASSEDLAGAAEQFF.